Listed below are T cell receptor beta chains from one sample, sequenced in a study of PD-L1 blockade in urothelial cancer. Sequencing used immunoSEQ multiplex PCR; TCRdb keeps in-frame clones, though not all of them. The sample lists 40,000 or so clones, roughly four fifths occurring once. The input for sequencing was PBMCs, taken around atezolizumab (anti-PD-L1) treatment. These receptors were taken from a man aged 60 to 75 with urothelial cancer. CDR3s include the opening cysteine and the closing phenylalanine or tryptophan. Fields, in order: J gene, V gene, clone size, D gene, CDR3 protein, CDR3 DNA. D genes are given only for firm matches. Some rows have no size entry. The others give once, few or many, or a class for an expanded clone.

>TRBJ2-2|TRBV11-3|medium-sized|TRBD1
CASSQRTGVAGELFF
TGTGCCAGCAGCCAACGGACAGGGGTGGCCGGGGAGCTGTTTTTT
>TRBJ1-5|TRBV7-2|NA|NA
CASSPPSSGNQPQHF
TGTGCCAGCAGCCCCCCGAGTTCGGGCAATCAGCCCCAGCATTTT
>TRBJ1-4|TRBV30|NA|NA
CAWSVGTGDEKLFF
TGTGCCTGGAGTGTAGGGACGGGAGATGAAAAACTGTTTTTT
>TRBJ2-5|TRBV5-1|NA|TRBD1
CASSWIGTVQETQYF
TGCGCCAGCAGCTGGATAGGGACAGTCCAAGAGACCCAGTACTTC
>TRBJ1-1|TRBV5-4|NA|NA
CASSFMLRGADTEAFF
TGTGCCAGCAGCTTTATGCTGCGGGGCGCGGACACTGAAGCTTTCTTT
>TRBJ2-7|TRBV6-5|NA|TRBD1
CASSSDRVSYEQYF
TGTGCCAGCAGTTCTGACAGGGTCTCCTACGAGCAGTACTTC
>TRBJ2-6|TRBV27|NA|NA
CASRWVGQGGGSGANVLTF
TGTGCCAGCAGATGGGTTGGACAGGGAGGGGGCTCTGGGGCCAACGTCCTGACTTTC
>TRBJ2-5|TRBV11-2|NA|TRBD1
CASSDRTGRETQYF
TGTGCCAGCAGCGACCGGACAGGGAGAGAGACCCAGTACTTC
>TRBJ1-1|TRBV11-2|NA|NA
CASSFQGWNTEAFF
TGTGCCAGCAGCTTTCAGGGTTGGAACACTGAAGCTTTCTTT
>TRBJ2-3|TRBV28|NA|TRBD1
CASSPTGGSGDTQYF
TGTGCCAGCAGTCCTACAGGGGGCTCGGGAGATACGCAGTATTTT
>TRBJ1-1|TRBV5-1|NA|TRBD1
CASSSPGQGTEAFF
TGCGCCAGCAGCTCACCGGGACAGGGAACTGAAGCTTTCTTT
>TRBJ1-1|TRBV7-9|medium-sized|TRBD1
CASSSGQGTEAFF
TGTGCCAGCAGCTCAGGACAGGGGACTGAAGCTTTCTTT
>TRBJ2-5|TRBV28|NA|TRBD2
CASSRGLEETQYF
TGTGCCAGCAGCCGAGGACTAGAAGAGACCCAGTACTTC
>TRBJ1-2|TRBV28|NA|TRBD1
CASSSGGQGDGYTF
TGTGCCAGCAGTTCAGGGGGACAGGGAGATGGCTACACCTTC
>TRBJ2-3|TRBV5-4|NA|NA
CASSGGGAASTDTQYF
TGTGCCAGCAGCGGAGGGGGGGCAGCTAGCACAGATACGCAGTATTTT
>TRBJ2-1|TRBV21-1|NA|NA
CASSTDRPSAEQFF
TGTGCCAGCAGCACGGACAGGCCCAGCGCCGAGCAGTTCTTC
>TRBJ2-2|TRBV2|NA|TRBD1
CASSSGQGNTGELFF
TGTGCCAGCAGCTCGGGACAGGGAAACACCGGGGAGCTGTTTTTT
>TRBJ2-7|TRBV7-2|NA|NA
CASARSTVASYEQYF
TGTGCCAGCGCCCGGAGTACGGTAGCCTCCTACGAGCAGTACTTC
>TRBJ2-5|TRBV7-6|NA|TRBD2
CASSLVGGETQYF
TGTGCCAGCAGCTTAGTGGGGGGGGAGACCCAGTACTTC
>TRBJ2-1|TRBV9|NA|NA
CASSVDRGNSYNEQFF
TGTGCCAGCAGCGTAGATCGGGGTAACTCCTACAATGAGCAGTTCTTC
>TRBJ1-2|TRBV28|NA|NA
CASSAPASYGYTF
TGTGCCAGCAGTGCTCCGGCTAGCTATGGCTACACCTTC
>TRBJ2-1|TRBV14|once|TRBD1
CASSQGTGAGSYNEQFF
TGTGCCAGCAGCCAAGGGACAGGGGCCGGATCCTACAATGAGCAGTTCTTC
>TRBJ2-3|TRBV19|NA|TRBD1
CASSPDREDTQYF
TGTGCCAGTAGTCCCGACAGGGAAGATACGCAGTATTTT
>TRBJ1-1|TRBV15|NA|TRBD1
CATGTGGGTEAFF
TGTGCCACCGGGACAGGGGGGGGCACTGAAGCTTTCTTT
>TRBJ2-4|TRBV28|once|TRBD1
CASGPRTGGIQYF
TGTGCCAGCGGTCCACGGACAGGGGGAATTCAGTACTTC
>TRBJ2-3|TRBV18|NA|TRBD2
CASSLSSGSPGTQYF
TGTGCCAGCTCACTCTCTAGCGGGAGTCCAGGTACGCAGTATTTT
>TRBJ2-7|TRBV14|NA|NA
CASSQGSSVSTTYEQYF
TGTGCCAGCAGCCAAGGATCATCCGTATCTACCACCTACGAGCAGTACTTC
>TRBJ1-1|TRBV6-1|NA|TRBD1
CASIPSGQVNTEAFF
TGTGCCAGCATACCGTCTGGACAGGTGAACACTGAAGCTTTCTTT
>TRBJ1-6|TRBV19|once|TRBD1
CASSPGQRNSPLHF
TGTGCCAGTAGTCCGGGACAGCGCAATTCACCCCTCCACTTT
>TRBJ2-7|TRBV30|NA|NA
CAWSVPPEAYEQYF
TGTGCCTGGAGTGTTCCCCCAGAAGCCTACGAGCAGTACTTC
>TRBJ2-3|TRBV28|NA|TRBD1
CATTGVLSDTQYF
TGTGCCACCACAGGGGTTTTGTCAGATACGCAGTATTTT